Shown below are 3 T cell receptor beta chains from a single sample sequenced in a study of blood T cell repertoires in COVID-19. Produced via immunoSEQ multiplex PCR; TCRdb's table is partial and in-frame only. The sample has 200,000 to 250,000 clones; about 79% are singletons. Sequencing was performed on PBMCs or T cells enriched from blood (not recorded which). These TCRs come from a woman aged 55-70 years who had recovered from COVID-19.

On this clone: The same CDR3 can be traced to other DNA sequences in this sample. The chain recombines TRBV19 with TRBJ1-3; D is unresolved. The length of the CDR3 is 13 residues. V shed 5 bases and J shed 4 bases, with 9 bases lying between them. The germline V gene encodes CDR1 LNHDA and CDR2 SQIVND (reference sequence). CDR3 in amino acids: CASSRGSGNTIYF. As DNA, the CDR3 is TGTGCCAGTAGTCGGGGTTCAGGAAACACCATATATTTT.

CDR3 in DNA: TGTGCCAGCAGCTTAGCCGAGTTATCTGAAGCTTTCTTT. The encoded protein is CASSLAELSEAFF. The chain joins TRBV7-6 to TRBJ1-1; D not resolved. V lost 0 bases and J 6 bases, leaving 8 bases between the germline ends. Per the germline V gene, CDR1 is SGHVS and CDR2 is FNYEAQ. This CDR3 contains 13 residues.

This chain joins TRBV19 and TRBJ1-2; D gene ambiguous. The V gene's germline CDR1 is LNHDA and CDR2 SQIVND (reference sequence). Trimming shortened V by 3 bases and J by 4 bases, and 15 bases separated the two germline ends. The CDR3 contains 15 residues. In nucleotides, the CDR3 is TGTGCCAGTAGTATTACAGCGGGCGCCCGCTATGGCTACACCTTC. Its translation is CASSITAGARYGYTF. The variable domain in full, completed from reference TRBV19 and TRBJ1-2, reads DGGITQSPKYLFRKEGQNVTLSCEQNLNHDAMYWYRQDPGQGLRLIYYSQIVNDFQKGDIAEGYSVSREKKESFPLTVTSAQKNPTAFYLCASSITAGARYGYTFGSGTRLTVV.